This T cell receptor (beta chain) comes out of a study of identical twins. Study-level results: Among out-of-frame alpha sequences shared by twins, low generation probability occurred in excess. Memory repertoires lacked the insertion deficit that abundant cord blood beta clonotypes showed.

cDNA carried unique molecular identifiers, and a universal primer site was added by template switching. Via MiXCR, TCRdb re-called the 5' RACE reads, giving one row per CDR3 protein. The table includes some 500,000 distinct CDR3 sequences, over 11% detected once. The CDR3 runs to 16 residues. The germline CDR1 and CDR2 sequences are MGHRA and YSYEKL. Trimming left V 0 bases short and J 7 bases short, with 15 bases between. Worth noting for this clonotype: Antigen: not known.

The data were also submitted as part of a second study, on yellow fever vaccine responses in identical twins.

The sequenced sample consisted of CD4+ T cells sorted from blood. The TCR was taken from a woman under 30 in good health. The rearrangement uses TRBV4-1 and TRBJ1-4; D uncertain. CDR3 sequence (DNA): TGCGCCAGCAGCCAAGATCTGGGCCCGGGCGCTGAAAAACTGTTTTTT. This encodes CASSQDLGPGAEKLFF.